The 27 T cell receptor beta chains below come from one sample, sequenced in a study of neurological immune-mediated disorders. TCRdb called the 5' RACE reads again in MiXCR, with one record for every CDR3 protein. This table has fewer than 80,000 distinct CDR3 sequences, under 5% appearing once. Sequenced: PBMCs. The origin of the receptors is a woman between 50 and 59 years old with multiple sclerosis.

This clonotype was recorded many times. The junction differs from germline at one of its ends, possibly a read error. This chain joins TRBV20-1 and TRBJ2-5, with unresolved D. In germline, CDR1 is DFQATT, CDR2 SNEGSKA (reference sequence). The CDR3 contains 11 residues. The CDR3 region is CSAPDQETQYF. The CDR3 DNA follows: TGCAGTGCACCCGACCAGGAGACCCAGTACTTC.

This clonotype was observed at least ten times. V usage is TRBV20-1 and J usage is TRBJ2-5; perhaps TRBD2 as D (5 bases). This CDR3 comprises 15 residues. Germline V gene data show CDR1 as DFQATT and CDR2 as SNEGSKA (reference sequence). V gave up 0 bases and J gave up 7 bases, with 18 bases separating them. Here the CDR3 reads CSAREGRSFIGTQYF. The DNA of the CDR3 is TGCAGTGCTAGAGAGGGGAGATCCTTCATTGGGACCCAGTACTTC.

This clonotype was observed a few times. The chain is built from TRBV12-3 or TRBV12-4 and TRBJ2-3; the match to TRBD2 covers 11 bases. CDR3 length equals 16 residues. Germline trimming cut 5 bases from V and 2 bases from J; bases unmatched to any gene: 6. The DNA for the CDR3 is TGTGCCAGCAGTCGGACTAGCGGGCCATTCACAGATACGCAGTATTTT. The encoded protein is CASSRTSGPFTDTQYF.

This clonotype appeared many times. CDR3 region: CASSPGGEETQYF. The CDR3, as DNA: TGCGCCAGCAGCCCAGGCGGGGAAGAGACCCAGTACTTC. This chain joins TRBV5-1 and TRBJ2-5; D is perhaps TRBD2 (6 bases). The CDR3 extends over 13 amino acids. Per the germline V gene, CDR1 is SGHRS and CDR2 is YFSETQ. Between the trimmed V and J ends, which lost 4 bases and 3 bases, there was a span of 10 bases.

In this sample, this clonotype turned up many times. This chain connects TRBV7-3 to TRBJ2-3, with TRBD1 matching over 9 bases. Germline lookup yields CDR1 SGHTA and CDR2 FQGTGA. J was trimmed by 2 bases and V by 4 bases; bases with no gene match: 7. The CDR3 is made up of 16 amino acids. CDR3 nucleotides: TGTGCCAGCAGCTCAGTACAGGGGGCGAACACAGATACGCAGTATTTT. This codes for CASSSVQGANTDTQYF.

This clonotype was counted at least ten times. The gene calls are TRBV29-1 and TRBJ2-3, with 7 bases identical to TRBD1. Trimming cost V 4 bases and J 2 bases; bases outside gene matches: 6. The CDR3 runs to 14 residues. Germline-derived CDR1 and CDR2 are SQVTM and ANQGSEA. CDR3 nucleotides: TGCAGCGTTGGCCGGGACAGTAACACAGATACGCAGTATTTT. Its protein product is CSVGRDSNTDTQYF.

This clonotype was counted ten times or more. V is TRBV27 and J is TRBJ2-7; possibly TRBD2 for D (5 bases). Germline CDR1 MNHEY, CDR2 SMNVEV (reference sequence). V was cut by 5 bases and J by 5 bases, with 13 bases left in between. This CDR3 spans 13 amino acids. The CDR3 reads CASSRSGLDEQYF. CDR3 nucleotide sequence: TGTGCCAGCAGTCGTTCTGGACTGGACGAGCAGTACTTC.

Ten or more counts support this clonotype. The chain carries TRBV9 and TRBJ2-1, with TRBD2 identical over 11 bases. This CDR3 has 14 amino acids. Germline-derived CDR1 and CDR2 are SGDLS and YYNGEE. The trim removed 0 bases at V and 12 bases at J, leaving 5 bases unmatched. The CDR3, as DNA: TGTGCCAGCAGCGTAGATTTAGCGGGGGGGATGCAGTTCTTC. It yields the protein CASSVDLAGGMQFF.

This clonotype occurred many times. The chain links TRBV5-1 to TRBJ2-3; TRBD1 aligns across 7 bases. There are 15 residues in the CDR3. The trim removed 4 bases at V and 2 bases at J, leaving 7 bases unmatched. The germline gives CDR1 SGHRS, CDR2 YFSETQ. CDR3 bases: TGCGCCAGCAGCCAGGGGGACCCTAACACAGATACGCAGTATTTT. Its protein product is CASSQGDPNTDTQYF.

This clonotype occurred many times. The rearrangement links TRBV29-1 to TRBJ1-1; 9 nucleotides align to TRBD1. The CDR3 contains 16 residues. Germline values: CDR1 SQVTM, CDR2 ANQGSEA. J was trimmed by 4 bases and V by 8 bases; bases with no gene match: 17. The chain's CDR3 is CSTMTRHGTGSTEAFF. In nucleotides, the CDR3 is TGCAGCACAATGACCCGCCACGGGACAGGGAGCACTGAAGCTTTCTTT.

This clonotype was found many times. The chain couples TRBV5-1 to TRBJ2-6; maybe TRBD2 (5 bases). Trimming took 4 bases from V and 0 from J, leaving 8 bases between them. The CDR3 sequence is 15 residues long. Germline V lookup: CDR1 SGHRS, CDR2 YFSETQ. CDR3 in DNA: TGCGCCAGCAGCCCCCGGGGCTCTGGGGCCAACGTCCTGACTTTC. It yields the protein CASSPRGSGANVLTF.

This clonotype was seen repeatedly, ten times or more. The rearrangement joins TRBV5-5 to TRBJ2-3; the match to TRBD1 covers 9 bases. This CDR3 is 18 amino acids long. After removal of 2 bases from V and 5 bases from J, the junction contained 15 bases not matched to a gene. Germline V gene sequence: CDR1 SGHKS, CDR2 YYEKEE (reference sequence). The CDR3 region has the DNA TGTGCCAGCAGCTTAGTTGGAGACAGGGGGTCGGGCATAGATACGCAGTATTTT. This gives the protein CASSLVGDRGSGIDTQYF.

This clonotype was counted at least ten times. This rearrangement joins TRBV7-8 to TRBJ2-2, with D perhaps matching TRBD1 or TRBD2 (6 bases each). CDR1 is SGHVS, CDR2 FQNEAQ, per germline. The V and J ends lost 5 bases and 5 bases respectively, with 12 bases between them. CDR3 size: 14 residues. The CDR3 DNA follows: TGTGCCAGCAGCCGAAGGGGGAGGACCGGGGAGCTGTTTTTT. Translation gives CASSRRGRTGELFF.

At least ten counts were recorded for this clonotype. This sequence joins TRBV6-1 and TRBJ2-7, with a weak D call TRBD1 (6 bases). The germline V gene encodes CDR1 MNHNS and CDR2 SASEGT. This CDR3 contains 13 residues. V lost 0 bases and J 6 bases, leaving 9 bases between the germline ends. The CDR3 reads CASSEAQGTEQYF. CDR3 nucleotide sequence: TGTGCCAGCAGTGAAGCGCAGGGGACCGAGCAGTACTTC.

This clonotype showed up just a few times. V usage is TRBV4-1 and J usage is TRBJ2-7, with TRBD1 matching 8 bases. In germline, CDR1 is MGHRA, CDR2 YSYEKL. CDR3 length equals 13 residues. The J segment lost 6 bases and the V segment lost 3 bases, leaving 4 bases of the junction unmatched. In nucleotides, the CDR3 is TGCGCCAGCAGCCAGCCGGACAGGGTCGAGCAGTACTTC. As protein: CASSQPDRVEQYF.

This clonotype was detected a few times. The rearrangement links TRBV7-6 to TRBJ1-4; weak D call: TRBD1 (5 bases). The germline gives CDR1 SGHVS, CDR2 FNYEAQ. V was cut by 5 bases and J by 15 bases, with 16 bases left in between. CDR3 size: 12 residues. CDR3 residues: CASSPGAGSMFF. CDR3 in DNA: TGTGCCAGCAGCCCTGGGGCGGGGAGTATGTTTTTT.

This clonotype was seen repeatedly, ten times or more. The chain links TRBV5-5 to TRBJ1-4; the D gene is possibly TRBD1 (6 bases). The CDR3 sequence is 16 residues long. Germline-derived CDR1 and CDR2 are SGHKS and YYEKEE (reference sequence). The V end was cut by 4 bases, the J end by 5 bases, with 18 bases between. The CDR3 sequence is CASSGRDTTRNEKLFF. The CDR3 DNA sequence: TGTGCCAGCAGCGGCCGGGACACCACGCGGAATGAAAAACTGTTTTTT.

This clonotype was picked up many times. The genes are TRBV5-5 and TRBJ2-7; TRBD1 agrees at 9 bases. The V gene's germline CDR1 is SGHKS and CDR2 YYEKEE (reference sequence). V dropped 0 bases and J dropped 6; count of bases not matched to a gene: 13. CDR3 size: 17 residues. The CDR3: CASSLALGQGGGVEQYV. The CDR3 nucleotides are TGTGCCAGCAGCTTGGCCTTGGGACAGGGAGGGGGCGTCGAGCAGTACGTC.

This clonotype was recorded many times. The chain uses TRBV7-2 and TRBJ2-3; D gene uncertain. The CDR3 has 12 residues. V was trimmed by 5 bases and J by 6 bases, leaving 9 bases between them. CDR1 and CDR2 from the germline V gene are SGHTA and FQGNSA. CDR3 in DNA: TGTGCCAGCAGCCCTCAGCCGGATACGCAGTATTTT. Residues: CASSPQPDTQYF. The full variable domain, in which reference TRBV7-2 and TRBJ2-3 provide the parts outside the CDR3, is GAGVSQSPSNKVTEKGKDVELRCDPISGHTALYWYRQSLGQGLEFLIYFQGNSAPDKSGLPSDRFSAERTGGSVSTLTIQRTQQEDSAVYLCASSPQPDTQYFGPGTRLTVL.

This clonotype came up many times. The chain carries TRBV29-1 and TRBJ2-3; the D gene could be TRBD1 or TRBD2 (5 bases each). The V and J ends lost 6 bases and 0 bases respectively, with 19 bases between them. The CDR3 covers 16 residues. CDR1 SQVTM and CDR2 ANQGSEA come from the germline V gene. The CDR3, as DNA: TGCAGCGTGGGCACACTGAGGGGTCCTAGCACAGATACGCAGTATTTT. As protein: CSVGTLRGPSTDTQYF.

There are a few counts of this clonotype. V and J are TRBV29-1 and TRBJ2-3; D is perhaps TRBD1 (6 bases). Looked up from germline, CDR1 is SQVTM and CDR2 is ANQGSEA. V shed 4 bases and J shed 6 bases, with 8 bases lying between them. The CDR3 runs 11 residues. The CDR3 protein is CSVGQADTQYF. CDR3 nucleotides: TGCAGCGTTGGACAGGCCGATACGCAGTATTTT.

There are many counts of this clonotype. The V call is TRBV7-2, the J call TRBJ2-1; D gene unclear. V lost 5 bases and J 3 bases, leaving 11 bases between the germline ends. CDR3 length equals 14 residues. Germline CDR1 and CDR2: SGHTA and FQGNSA. This chain's CDR3 is CASSPNYYYNEQFF. In nucleotides, the CDR3 is TGTGCCAGCAGCCCTAATTACTACTACAATGAGCAGTTCTTC.

There are many counts of this clonotype. This rearrangement joins TRBV10-3 to TRBJ1-5; D unresolved. The CDR3 spans 12 residues. Trimming removed 2 bases from V and 5 bases from J, with 4 bases in between. The germline CDR1 and CDR2 sequences are ENHRY and SYGVKD. CDR3 DNA: TGTGCCATCAGTGAGCCAGATCAGCCCCAGCATTTT. Encoded protein: CAISEPDQPQHF.

The sample holds many counts of this clonotype. V is TRBV12-3 or TRBV12-4 and J is TRBJ1-2; no clear D gene. This CDR3 contains 13 residues. V was cut by 7 bases and J by 7 bases, with 16 bases left in between. The DNA of the CDR3 is TGTGCCAGCACCACAAGAGGATGGGCTGGCTACACCTTC. This sequence encodes CASTTRGWAGYTF.

This clonotype showed up many times. The chain uses TRBV20-1 and TRBJ2-5; the match to TRBD2 covers 12 bases. The CDR3 loop spans 14 amino acids. Germline values: CDR1 DFQATT, CDR2 SNEGSKA (reference sequence). The J segment lost 5 bases and the V segment lost 6 bases, leaving 7 bases of the junction unmatched. CDR3 sequence: CSAHLAGGRETQYF. The CDR3 DNA reads TGCAGTGCGCATCTAGCGGGGGGGCGGGAGACCCAGTACTTC.

This clonotype was observed many times. The chain employs TRBV7-2 and TRBJ1-4, with D tentatively TRBD1 (6 bases). The CDR3 covers 15 residues. Germline V gene data show CDR1 as SGHTA and CDR2 as FQGNSA. Trimming removed 2 bases at V and 8 bases at J, with 15 bases between. The DNA of the CDR3 is TGTGCCAGCAGCTTAATATCACAGGGTTGGGAAAAACTGTTTTTT. Translating it yields CASSLISQGWEKLFF.

This clonotype was recorded many times. CDR3 residues: CASSLTQTGRNQPQHF. The CDR3 DNA reads TGTGCCAGCAGTCTGACTCAGACAGGGCGAAATCAGCCCCAGCATTTT. This chain connects TRBV6-2 or TRBV6-3 to TRBJ1-5; 7 bases are a match to TRBD1. Trimming cost V 5 bases and J 4 bases; bases outside gene matches: 11. CDR1 is MNHEY and CDR2 is SVGEGT in the germline V gene. The CDR3 runs to 16 residues.